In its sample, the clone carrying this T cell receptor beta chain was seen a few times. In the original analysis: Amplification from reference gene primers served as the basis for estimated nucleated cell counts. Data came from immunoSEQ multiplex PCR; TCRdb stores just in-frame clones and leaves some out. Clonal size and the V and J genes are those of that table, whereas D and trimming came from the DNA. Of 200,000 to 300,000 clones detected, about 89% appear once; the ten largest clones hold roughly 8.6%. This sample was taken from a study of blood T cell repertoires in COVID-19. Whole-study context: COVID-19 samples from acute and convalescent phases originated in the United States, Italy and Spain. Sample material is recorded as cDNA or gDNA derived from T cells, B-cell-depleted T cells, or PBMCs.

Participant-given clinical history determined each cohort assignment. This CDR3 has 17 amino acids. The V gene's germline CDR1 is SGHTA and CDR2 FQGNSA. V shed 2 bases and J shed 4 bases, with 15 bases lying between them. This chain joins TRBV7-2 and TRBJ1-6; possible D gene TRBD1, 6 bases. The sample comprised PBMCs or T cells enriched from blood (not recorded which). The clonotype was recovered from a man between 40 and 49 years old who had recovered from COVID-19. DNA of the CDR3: TGTGCCAGCAGCTTACGGGACATCGGGGAATATAATTCACCCCTCCACTTT. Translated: CASSLRDIGEYNSPLHF.